The clone carrying this T cell receptor (beta chain) was counted at least ten times. TCRdb re-called the RT-PCR reads through MiXCR, storing one row per CDR3 protein. The sample records 550,000 to 750,000 distinct CDR3 sequences, more than 13% being singletons. CDR1 SGHVS and CDR2 FQNEAQ come from the germline V gene. There are 14 residues in the CDR3. V was pared by 8 bases and J by 2 bases, with 16 bases between. The source is a female donor in good health, serving as a healthy control. Sequences were obtained from memory CD4+ T cells from blood. The genes are TRBV7-8 and TRBJ2-7; D might be TRBD1 or TRBD2, each matching 5 bases. This CDR3 is CASGGGRETYEQYF. CDR3 nucleotide sequence: TGTGCCAGCGGCGGTGGCAGGGAGACCTACGAGCAGTACTTC.